This TCR beta chain was obtained from a study of T cell repertoires in cytomegalovirus infection (dated by TCRdb to about 2019). Context from the whole study: Donor HLA type was relevant to the analysis, as public TCR beta signatures indicated carriage of CMV infection together with the matching HLA type.

What the study reported, not specific to this receptor: In both this cohort and an independent cohort of 352 donors, the cumulative frequency of public TCR beta family members distinguished carriers of CMV infection plus the relevant HLA type. The ex vivo response was dominated by HLA-C-restricted CMV-specific TCR beta clonotypes, which also provided the single most frequent clonotype in two of eight donors.

The instrument given in TCRdb is Illumina HiSeq 1500. The raw public reads went through TCRdb reprocessing: fastp at Q25, MiXCR clone calling, in-frame beta chains kept. Identical CDR3 proteins give one entry, which carries the most common genes and DNA. Within this sample are 150,000 to 200,000 distinct CDR3 sequences, with 13% to 15% of them counted one time only. The ten largest account for 25% to 30% of the sample. Ten or more counts support this clonotype. Its antigen is currently not known. No much larger clonotype is one base removed from it; base qualities were not supplied. According to the germline V gene, CDR1 reads SNHLY and CDR2 reads FYNNEI. The CDR3 measures 15 amino acids from cysteine to phenylalanine. CDR3 DNA is the only sequence kept; it has 45 bases, read in frame from the first base. Between the V and J ends, shortened by 4 bases and 1 base respectively, the junction contains 13 bases.

This receptor was taken from a human donor in good health (CMV status not recorded). Some clones in this sample may be carry-over from other donors' samples. The sample consisted of PBMCs. Recombination connected TRBV2 to TRBJ1-1; perhaps TRBD1 is the D gene, with 6 bases matching. In nucleotides, the sequence is TGTGCCAGCAGTGGGGAGGGACAAAAGAACACTGAAGCTTTCTTT. The resulting protein is CASSGEGQKNTEAFF. Reference TRBV2 and TRBJ1-1 proteins supply the regions before and after the CDR3; the full variable domain is: EPEVTQTPSHQVTQMGQEVILRCVPISNHLYFYWYRQILGQKVEFLVSFYNNEISEKSEIFDDQFSVERPDGSNFTLKIRSTKLEDSAMYFCASSGEGQKNTEAFFGQGTRLTVV.